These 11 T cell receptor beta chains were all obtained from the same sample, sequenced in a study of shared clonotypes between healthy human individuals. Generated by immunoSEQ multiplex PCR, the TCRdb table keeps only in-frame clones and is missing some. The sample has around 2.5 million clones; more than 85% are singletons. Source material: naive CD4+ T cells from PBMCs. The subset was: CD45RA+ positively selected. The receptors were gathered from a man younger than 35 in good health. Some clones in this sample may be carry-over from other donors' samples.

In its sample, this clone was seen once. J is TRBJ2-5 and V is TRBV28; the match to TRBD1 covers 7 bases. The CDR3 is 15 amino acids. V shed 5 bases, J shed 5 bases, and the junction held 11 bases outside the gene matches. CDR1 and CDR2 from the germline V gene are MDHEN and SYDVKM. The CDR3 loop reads CASSTNRGPRETQYF. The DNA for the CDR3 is TGTGCCAGCAGTACGAACAGGGGCCCCAGGGAGACCCAGTACTTC.

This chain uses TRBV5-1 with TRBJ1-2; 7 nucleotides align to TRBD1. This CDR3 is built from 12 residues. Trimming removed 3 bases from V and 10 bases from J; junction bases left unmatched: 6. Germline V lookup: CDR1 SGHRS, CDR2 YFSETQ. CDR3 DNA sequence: TGCGCCAGCAGCTCCGGACAGGCGTCCTACACCTTC. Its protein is CASSSGQASYTF.

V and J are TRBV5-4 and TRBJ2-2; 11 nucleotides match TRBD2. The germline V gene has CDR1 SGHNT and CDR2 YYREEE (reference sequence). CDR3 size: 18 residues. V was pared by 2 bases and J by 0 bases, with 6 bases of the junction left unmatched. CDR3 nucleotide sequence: TGTGCCAGCAGCTTACGAGTACTAGCGGGAGCGAACACCGGGGAGCTGTTTTTT. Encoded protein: CASSLRVLAGANTGELFF.

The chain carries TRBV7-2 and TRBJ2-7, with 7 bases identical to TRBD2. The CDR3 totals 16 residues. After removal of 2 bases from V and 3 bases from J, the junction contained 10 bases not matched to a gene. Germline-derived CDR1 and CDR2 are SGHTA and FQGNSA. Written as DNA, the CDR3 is TGTGCCAGCAGCTTAAGGAGTGGGGGGGACGTCTACGAGCAGTACTTC. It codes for CASSLRSGGDVYEQYF.

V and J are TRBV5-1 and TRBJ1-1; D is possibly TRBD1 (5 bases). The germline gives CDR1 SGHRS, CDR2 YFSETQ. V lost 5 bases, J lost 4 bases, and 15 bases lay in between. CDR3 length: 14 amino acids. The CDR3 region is CASRPDGGRTEAFF. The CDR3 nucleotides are TGCGCCAGCAGGCCCGACGGGGGTCGCACTGAAGCTTTCTTT.

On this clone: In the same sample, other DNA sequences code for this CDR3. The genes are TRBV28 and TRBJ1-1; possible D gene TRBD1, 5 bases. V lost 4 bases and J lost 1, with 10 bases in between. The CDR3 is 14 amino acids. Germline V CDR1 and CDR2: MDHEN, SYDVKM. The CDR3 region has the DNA TGTGCCAGCAGTTCGGGGACGGGGAACACTGAAGCTTTCTTT. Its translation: CASSSGTGNTEAFF.

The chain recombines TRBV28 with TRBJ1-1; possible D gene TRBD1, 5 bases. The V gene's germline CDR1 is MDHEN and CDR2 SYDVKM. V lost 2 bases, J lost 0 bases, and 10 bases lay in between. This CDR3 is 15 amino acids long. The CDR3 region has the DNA TGTGCCAGCAGTTTAGCCGGGGCAATGAACACTGAAGCTTTCTTT. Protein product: CASSLAGAMNTEAFF.

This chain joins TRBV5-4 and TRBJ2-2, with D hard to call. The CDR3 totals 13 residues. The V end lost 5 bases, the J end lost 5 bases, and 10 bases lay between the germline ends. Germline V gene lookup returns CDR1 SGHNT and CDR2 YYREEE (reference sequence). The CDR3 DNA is TGTGCCAGCAGTAGGACGGGTACCGGGGAGCTGTTTTTT. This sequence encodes CASSRTGTGELFF.

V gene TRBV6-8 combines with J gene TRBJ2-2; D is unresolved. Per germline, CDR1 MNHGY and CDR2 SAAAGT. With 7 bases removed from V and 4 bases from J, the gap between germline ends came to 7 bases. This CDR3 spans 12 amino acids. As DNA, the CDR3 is TGTGCCAGCAAGAAGGGCACCGGGGAGCTGTTTTTT. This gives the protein CASKKGTGELFF.

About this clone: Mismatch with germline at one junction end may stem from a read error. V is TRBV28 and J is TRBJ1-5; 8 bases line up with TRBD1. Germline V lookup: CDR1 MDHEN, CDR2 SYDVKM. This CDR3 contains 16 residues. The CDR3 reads CASSLVAGGRGQLQHF. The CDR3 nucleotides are TGTGCCAGCAGTTTAGTTGCAGGGGGCAGGGGACAGCTCCAGCATTTT.

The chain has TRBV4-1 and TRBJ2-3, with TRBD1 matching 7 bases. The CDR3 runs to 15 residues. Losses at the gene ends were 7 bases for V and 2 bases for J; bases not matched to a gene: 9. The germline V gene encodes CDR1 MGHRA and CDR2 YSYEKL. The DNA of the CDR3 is TGCGCCAGCACCTTACATGACAGGGCCACAGATACGCAGTATTTT. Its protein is CASTLHDRATDTQYF.